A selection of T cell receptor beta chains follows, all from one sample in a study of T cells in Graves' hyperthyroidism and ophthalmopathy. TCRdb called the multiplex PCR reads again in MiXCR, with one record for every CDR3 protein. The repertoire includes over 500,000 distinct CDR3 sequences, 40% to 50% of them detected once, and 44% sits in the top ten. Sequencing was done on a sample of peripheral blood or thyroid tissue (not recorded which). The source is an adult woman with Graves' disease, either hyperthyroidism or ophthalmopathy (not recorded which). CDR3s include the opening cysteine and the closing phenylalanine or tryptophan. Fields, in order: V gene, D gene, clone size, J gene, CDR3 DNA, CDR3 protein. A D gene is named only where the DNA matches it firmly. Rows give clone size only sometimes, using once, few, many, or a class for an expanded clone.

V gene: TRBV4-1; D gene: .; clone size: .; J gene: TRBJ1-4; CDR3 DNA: TGCGCCAGCAGCCTCCCGGACACACACGAAAAACTGTTTTTT; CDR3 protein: CASSLPDTHEKLFF
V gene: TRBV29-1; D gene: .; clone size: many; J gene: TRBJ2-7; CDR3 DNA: TGCAGCGTGGGCTCCGGGGGTTTCTTCTACGAGCAGTACTTC; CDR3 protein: CSVGSGGFFYEQYF
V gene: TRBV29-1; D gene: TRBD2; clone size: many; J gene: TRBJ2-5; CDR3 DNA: TGCAGCGCTGGGACTAGCGGGATCGGTACCCAGTACTTC; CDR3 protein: CSAGTSGIGTQYF
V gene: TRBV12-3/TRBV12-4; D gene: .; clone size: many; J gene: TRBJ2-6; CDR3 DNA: TGTGCCAGCAGTTTAGACAGCGGTGGGGCCAACGTCCTGACTTTC; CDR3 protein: CASSLDSGGANVLTF
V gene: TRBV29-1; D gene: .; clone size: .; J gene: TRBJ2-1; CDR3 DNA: TGCAGCGTCGGGCTAGGATGGAATGAGCAGTTCTTC; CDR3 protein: CSVGLGWNEQFF
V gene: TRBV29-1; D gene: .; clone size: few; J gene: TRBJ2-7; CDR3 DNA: TGCAGCGTTGAAGGGGGGGGGCAGTTCTACGAGCAGTACTTC; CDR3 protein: CSVEGGGQFYEQYF
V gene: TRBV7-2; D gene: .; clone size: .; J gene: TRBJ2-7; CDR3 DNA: TGTGCCAGCAGCTTAGTAGGGCAAGCTTCCTACGAGCAGTACTTC; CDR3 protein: CASSLVGQASYEQYF
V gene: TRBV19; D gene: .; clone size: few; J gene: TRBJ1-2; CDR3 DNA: TGTGCCAGTAGGGGCCGGGACACTTCCGGGGACGATGGCTACACCTTC; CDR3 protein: CASRGRDTSGDDGYTF
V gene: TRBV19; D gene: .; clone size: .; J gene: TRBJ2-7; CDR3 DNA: TGTGCCACTTCGGACTCGACCGACGAGCAGTACTTC; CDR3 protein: CATSDSTDEQYF
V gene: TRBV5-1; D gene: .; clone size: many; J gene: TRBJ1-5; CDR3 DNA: TGCGCCAGCAGCTTGGACCCCACAGGTCAGCCCCAGCATTTT; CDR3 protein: CASSLDPTGQPQHF
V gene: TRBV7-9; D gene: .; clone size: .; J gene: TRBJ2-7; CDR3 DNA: TGTGCCAGCAGACCGCGGATAGGGGAGCAGTACTTC; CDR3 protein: CASRPRIGEQYF
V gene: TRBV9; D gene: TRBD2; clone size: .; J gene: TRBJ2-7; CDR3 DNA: TGCGCCAGCGTCGAGCGGGAGCGCGATGAGCAGTACTTC; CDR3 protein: CASVERERDEQYF
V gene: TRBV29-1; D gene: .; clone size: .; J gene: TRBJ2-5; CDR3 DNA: TGCAGCGTTGAATCCGGACTGACACAAGAGACCCAGTACTTC; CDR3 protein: CSVESGLTQETQYF
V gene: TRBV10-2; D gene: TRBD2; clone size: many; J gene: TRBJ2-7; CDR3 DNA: TGCGCCACCAGAGGTGGAGGGAGGGACTACGAGCAGTACTTC; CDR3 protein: CATRGGGRDYEQYF
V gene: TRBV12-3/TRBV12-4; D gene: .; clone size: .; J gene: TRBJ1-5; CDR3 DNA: TGTGCCAGCAGTTTGGGATGGGGTTTCTCGGCCCATCAGCCCCAGCATTTT; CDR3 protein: CASSLGWGFSAHQPQHF
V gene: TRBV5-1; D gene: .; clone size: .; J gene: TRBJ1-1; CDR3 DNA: TGCGCCAGCAGCCACGGGATCACGGCCACTGAAGCTTTCTTT; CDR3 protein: CASSHGITATEAFF